The next 16 T cell receptor beta chains were all read from a single sample in a study of cytomegalovirus exposure and HLA in healthy donors. The PCR employed 60 Vbeta primers together with 13 Jbeta primers. The table came from immunoSEQ multiplex PCR; TCRdb's copy has only in-frame clones and leaves some out. The sample holds 150,000 to 200,000 clones; over 65% are singletons and the top ten take less than 3%. Material: PBMCs. The receptors were gathered from a woman aged 40-49 years in good health and CMV-seropositive.

The chain couples TRBV7-2 to TRBJ2-2; weak D call: TRBD2 (6 bases). The CDR3 consists of 16 residues. CDR1 SGHTA and CDR2 FQGNSA come from the germline V gene. The V end lost 1 base, the J end lost 0 bases, and 9 bases lay between the germline ends. CDR3 DNA sequence: TGTGCCAGCAGCTTAGTCCCTAGCGCGAACACCGGGGAGCTGTTTTTT. Translating it yields CASSLVPSANTGELFF.

This clone showed up just a few times. This rearrangement joins TRBV5-1 to TRBJ2-1, with TRBD2 matching 9 bases. The CDR3 extends over 14 amino acids. J lost 10 bases, V lost 0 bases, and 5 bases had no gene match. Germline values: CDR1 SGHRS, CDR2 YFSETQ. The CDR3 is CASSLALSGREQFF. CDR3 nucleotide sequence: TGCGCCAGCAGCTTGGCCCTTAGCGGGAGAGAGCAGTTCTTC.

This clone turned up a few times. The V gene is TRBV4-3, the J gene TRBJ2-2, with TRBD2 matching over 7 bases. Germline V lookup: CDR1 LGHNA, CDR2 YSLEER. Losses at the gene ends were 6 bases for V and 1 base for J; bases not matched to a gene: 5. The CDR3 loop spans 15 amino acids. For the CDR3, the DNA is TGCGCCAGCAGTCAGGGACTACTGAACACCGGGGAGCTGTTTTTT. Protein: CASSQGLLNTGELFF.

This clone has a handful of counts. The junction does not match germline at one end; this may be a read error. This sequence joins TRBV18 and TRBJ1-2; tentatively, D is TRBD1 (6 bases). Germline V lookup: CDR1 KGHSH, CDR2 LQKENI. This CDR3 is built from 13 residues. The CDR3 sequence is CASSLQGWDGYPF. For the CDR3, the DNA is TGTGCCAGCTCACTACAGGGTTGGGATGGCTACCCCTTC.

This chain links TRBV5-8 with TRBJ1-1; D call uncertain. Trimming took off 1 base at V and 3 bases at J, with 7 bases between the two ends. Germline-derived CDR1 and CDR2 are SGHTS and YDEGEE. The CDR3 totals 13 residues. As DNA, the CDR3 is TGTGCCAGCAGCTTGAAGCGGGACACTGAAGCTTTCTTT. This encodes CASSLKRDTEAFF.

The chain is built from TRBV5-1 and TRBJ2-3, with 9 bases matching TRBD2. Germline loops: CDR1 SGHRS, CDR2 YFSETQ. Unmatched junction bases numbered 12, after V lost 0 bases and J lost 4 bases. The CDR3 has 18 residues. Here the CDR3 DNA reads TGCGCCAGCAGCTTGGTCGTATTAGGCGGGGGGGGATCAGATACGCAGTATTTT. Its protein is CASSLVVLGGGGSDTQYF.

The V call is TRBV29-1, the J call TRBJ2-5; 12 positions agree with TRBD2. This CDR3 is 14 amino acids long. V shed 7 bases, J shed 5 bases, and the junction held 8 bases outside the gene matches. Looked up from germline, CDR1 is SQVTM and CDR2 is ANQGSEA. This CDR3 is CSGMGLAGGETQYF. DNA for the CDR3: TGCAGCGGGATGGGACTAGCGGGTGGGGAGACCCAGTACTTC.

This rearrangement joins TRBV28 to TRBJ1-4, with a tentative D call TRBD1 (5 bases). Trimming shortened V by 7 bases and J by 0 bases, and 12 bases separated the two germline ends. Per germline, CDR1 MDHEN and CDR2 SYDVKM. This CDR3 region has 15 residues. CDR3 coding DNA: TGTGCCAGCACCCCTGGGGCGGCAACTAATGAAAAACTGTTTTTT. Amino acids: CASTPGAATNEKLFF.

This clone appeared once. The V and J genes are TRBV6-6 and TRBJ1-2, with 8 positions matching TRBD1. The J segment lost 7 bases and the V segment lost 6 bases, leaving 10 bases of the junction unmatched. Germline V gene sequence: CDR1 MNHNY, CDR2 SVGAGI (reference sequence). This CDR3 contains 14 residues. The CDR3 loop reads CASRRTGQGAGYTF. The CDR3 region has the DNA TGTGCCAGCAGGAGAACGGGTCAGGGGGCTGGCTACACCTTC.

The chain uses TRBV29-1 and TRBJ2-7, with 13 bases lining up with TRBD2. Trimming cost V 7 bases and J 1 base; bases outside gene matches: 7. From germline, CDR1 is SQVTM and CDR2 ANQGSEA. The CDR3 has 15 amino acids. CDR3 amino acids: CSAVGLAGLSYEQYF. In DNA form, the CDR3 reads TGCAGCGCTGTGGGACTAGCGGGACTTTCCTACGAGCAGTACTTC.

In this sample, this clone turned up a few times. The genes are TRBV28 and TRBJ2-7, with 13 bases identical to TRBD2. The CDR3 is made up of 17 amino acids. V lost 2 bases to trimming and J lost 6 bases; unmatched junction nucleotides: 10. Germline V gene data show CDR1 as MDHEN and CDR2 as SYDVKM. DNA of the CDR3: TGTGCCAGCAGTTTACCTCCTGGACTAGCGGGAGTAGGCGAGCAGTACTTC. It translates to CASSLPPGLAGVGEQYF.

The V gene is TRBV2, the J gene TRBJ1-6; 8 nucleotides agree with TRBD1. The CDR3 extends over 13 amino acids. J lost 10 bases, V lost 4 bases, and 3 bases had no gene match. The germline V gene has CDR1 SNHLY and CDR2 FYNNEI. Here the CDR3 reads CASSVDRESPLHF. The CDR3 DNA reads TGTGCCAGCAGTGTGGACAGGGAATCACCCCTCCACTTT.

The chain has TRBV2 and TRBJ2-5; 14 positions agree with TRBD2. The germline V gene has CDR1 SNHLY and CDR2 FYNNEI. The V segment lost 8 bases and the J segment 4 bases; nucleotides outside the gene matches: 3. CDR3 length: 14 amino acids. The CDR3 reads CASGGLAGVETQYF. The DNA for the CDR3 is TGTGCCAGCGGGGGACTAGCGGGAGTAGAGACCCAGTACTTC.

The V and J genes are TRBV6-5 and TRBJ1-1, with a weak D call TRBD1 (6 bases). V dropped 6 bases and J dropped 1 base, with 9 bases sitting between them. Germline V gene lookup returns CDR1 MNHEY and CDR2 SVGAGI. CDR3 length equals 13 residues. The CDR3 spells CASRRGGNTEAFF. The CDR3 coding sequence is TGTGCCAGCAGGAGAGGGGGGAACACTGAAGCTTTCTTT.

This clone has just one count. The gene calls are TRBV5-1 and TRBJ2-7; 9 bases align to TRBD2. V lost 0 bases, J lost 3 bases, and 1 base stayed unmatched. The germline gives CDR1 SGHRS, CDR2 YFSETQ. The CDR3 contains 14 residues. The CDR3 loop reads CASSLDSGSYEQYF. The CDR3, as DNA: TGCGCCAGCAGCTTGGATAGCGGGAGCTACGAGCAGTACTTC.

This clone was recorded a few times. The rearrangement links TRBV12-2 to TRBJ2-7; TRBD2 is the table's D call and was not checked against the DNA. TRBV12-2 represents a pseudogene. The CDR3 runs 17 residues. The CDR3 reads CASRFYFIALSVYEQYF. In nucleotides, the CDR3 is TGTGCAAGTCGCTTTTACTTTATCGCCTTATCCGTTTACGAGCAGTACTTC.